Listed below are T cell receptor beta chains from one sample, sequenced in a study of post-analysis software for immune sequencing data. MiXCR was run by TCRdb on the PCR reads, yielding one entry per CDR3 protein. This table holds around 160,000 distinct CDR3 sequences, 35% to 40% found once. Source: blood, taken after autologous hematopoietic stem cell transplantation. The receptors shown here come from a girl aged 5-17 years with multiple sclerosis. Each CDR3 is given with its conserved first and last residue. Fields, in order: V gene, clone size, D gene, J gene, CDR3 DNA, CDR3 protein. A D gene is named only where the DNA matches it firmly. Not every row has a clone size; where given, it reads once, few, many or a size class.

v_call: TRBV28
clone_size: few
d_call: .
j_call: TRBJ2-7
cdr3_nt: TGTGCCAGCAGTTTAATCAGGGCTGGAGGGGAGCAGTACTTC
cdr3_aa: CASSLIRAGGEQYF

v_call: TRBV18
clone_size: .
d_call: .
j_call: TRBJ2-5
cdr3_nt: TGTGCCAGCTCATCCGGCCAAGAGACCCGGTACTTC
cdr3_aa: CASSSGQETRYF

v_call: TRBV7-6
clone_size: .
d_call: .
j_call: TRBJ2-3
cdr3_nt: TGTGCCAGCAGCTTATCATTCACAGATACGCAGTATTTT
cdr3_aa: CASSLSFTDTQYF

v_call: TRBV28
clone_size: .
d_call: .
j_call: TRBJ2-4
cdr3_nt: TGTGCCAGCAGTTTACCAGAGGGGATCGTGGGCATTCAGTACTTC
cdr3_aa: CASSLPEGIVGIQYF

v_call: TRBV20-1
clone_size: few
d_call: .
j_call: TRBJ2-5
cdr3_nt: TGCAGTGCTGGGTCAACGTGGGCGGGGGAGACCCAGTACTTC
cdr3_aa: CSAGSTWAGETQYF

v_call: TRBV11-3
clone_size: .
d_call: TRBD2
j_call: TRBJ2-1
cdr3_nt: TGTGCCAGCAGCCCAAGGGCTAGCGGCCTAGAAGGGAGCAATGAGCAGTTCTTC
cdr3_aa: CASSPRASGLEGSNEQFF

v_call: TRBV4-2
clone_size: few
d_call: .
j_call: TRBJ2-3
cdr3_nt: TGTGCCAGCAGCCAAGATCCAGGGGGACTATGGTCGGATACGCAGTATTTT
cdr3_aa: CASSQDPGGLWSDTQYF

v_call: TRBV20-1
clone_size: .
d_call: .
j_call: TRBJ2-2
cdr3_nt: TGCAGTGCTAGACCGCGGACAGCGATCACCGGGGAGCTGTTTTTT
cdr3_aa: CSARPRTAITGELFF

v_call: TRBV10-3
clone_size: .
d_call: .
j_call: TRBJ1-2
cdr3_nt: TGTGCCATCAGTGAGAGAACAGAATATGGCTACACCTTC
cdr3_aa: CAISERTEYGYTF

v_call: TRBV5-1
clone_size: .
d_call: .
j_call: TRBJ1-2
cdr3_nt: TGCGCCAGCAGCTCGACCTATGGCTACACCTTC
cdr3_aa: CASSSTYGYTF

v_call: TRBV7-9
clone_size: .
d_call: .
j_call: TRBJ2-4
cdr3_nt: TGTGCCAGCAGCTTAGGTGGGCCTGATGAGCAGTACTTC
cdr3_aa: CASSLGGPDEQYF

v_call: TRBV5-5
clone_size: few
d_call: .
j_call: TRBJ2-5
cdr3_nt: TGTGCCAGCAGCTTCAGGGGAGAGACCCAGTACTTC
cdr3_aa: CASSFRGETQYF

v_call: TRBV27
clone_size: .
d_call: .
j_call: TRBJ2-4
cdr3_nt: TGTGCCAGCAGCTCCGCCGGAGCCAAAAACATTCAGTACTTC
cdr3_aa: CASSSAGAKNIQYF

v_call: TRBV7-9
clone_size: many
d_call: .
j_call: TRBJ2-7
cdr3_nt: TGTGCCAGCAGCTCCCCCTCCTCCTACGAGCAGTACTTC
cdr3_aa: CASSSPSSYEQYF

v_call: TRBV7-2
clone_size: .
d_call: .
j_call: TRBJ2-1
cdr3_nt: TGTGCCAACAGCTTATTCGGGCAGAGTAACAATGAGCAGTTCTTC
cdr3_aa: CANSLFGQSNNEQFF

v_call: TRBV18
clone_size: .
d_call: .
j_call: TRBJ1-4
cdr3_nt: TGTGCCAGCTCCGTGGAGGATGAAAAACTGTTTTTT
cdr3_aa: CASSVEDEKLFF

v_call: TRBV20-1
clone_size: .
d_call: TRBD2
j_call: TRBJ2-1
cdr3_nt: TGCAGTGCTAGAGAGCGGGGGAACTACAATGAGCAGTTCTTC
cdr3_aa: CSARERGNYNEQFF

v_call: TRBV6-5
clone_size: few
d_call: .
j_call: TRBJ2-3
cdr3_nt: TGTGCCAGCAGTTCCCTTATTGTCCCAGATACGCAGTATTTT
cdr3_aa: CASSSLIVPDTQYF

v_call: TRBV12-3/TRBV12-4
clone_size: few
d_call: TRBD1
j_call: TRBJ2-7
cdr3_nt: TGTGCCAGCAGTTTGACAGGGGGCTACGAGCAGTACTTC
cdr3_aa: CASSLTGGYEQYF

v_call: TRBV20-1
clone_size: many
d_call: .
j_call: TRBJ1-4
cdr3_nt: TGCAGTGCTAGAGATCTCAGTACAACTAATGAAAAACTGTTTTTT
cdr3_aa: CSARDLSTTNEKLFF

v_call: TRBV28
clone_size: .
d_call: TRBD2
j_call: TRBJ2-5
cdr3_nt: TGTGCCAGCAGCCAAGGGACTACCCAAGAGACCCAGTACTTC
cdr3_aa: CASSQGTTQETQYF

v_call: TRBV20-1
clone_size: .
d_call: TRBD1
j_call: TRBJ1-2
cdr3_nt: TGCAGTGCTGAAGAAGGGGACAGGGATGGCTACACCTTC
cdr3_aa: CSAEEGDRDGYTF

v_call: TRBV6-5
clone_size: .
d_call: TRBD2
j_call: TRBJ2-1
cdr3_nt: TGTGCCAGCAGTTACTCGACTAGCGGGACTCGGGAGCAGTTCTTC
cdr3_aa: CASSYSTSGTREQFF

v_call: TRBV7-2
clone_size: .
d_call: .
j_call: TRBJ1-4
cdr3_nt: TGTGCCAGCAGCTTAGCTGGTCAGGGAAGTGAAAAACTGTTTTTT
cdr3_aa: CASSLAGQGSEKLFF

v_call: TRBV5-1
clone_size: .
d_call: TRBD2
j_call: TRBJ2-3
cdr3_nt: TGCGCCAGCAGCTCATACCTCTTAGCGGGAGGTACTACGCAGTATTTT
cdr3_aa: CASSSYLLAGGTTQYF

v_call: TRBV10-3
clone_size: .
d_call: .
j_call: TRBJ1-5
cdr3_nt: TGTGCCATCAGAGGAAGCAATCAGCCCCAGCATTTT
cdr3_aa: CAIRGSNQPQHF

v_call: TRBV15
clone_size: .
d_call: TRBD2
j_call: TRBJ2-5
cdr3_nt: TGTGCCACCAGCAGAGATCACGCGGGAGTGGGGACCCAGTACTTC
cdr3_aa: CATSRDHAGVGTQYF

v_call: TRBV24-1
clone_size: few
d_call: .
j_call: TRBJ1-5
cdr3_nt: TGTGCCACCCGGGGGGCAGGGTACAATCAGCCCCAGCATTTT
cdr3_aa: CATRGAGYNQPQHF

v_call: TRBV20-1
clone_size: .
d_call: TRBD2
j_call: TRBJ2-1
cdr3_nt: TGCAGTGCCAGACCCGGGACTAGCGGGCTTGGAGAGCAGTTCTTC
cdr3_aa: CSARPGTSGLGEQFF

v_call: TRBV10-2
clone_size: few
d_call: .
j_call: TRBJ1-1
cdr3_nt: TGCGCCAGCAGTGAGGCAGGGGTGAACACTGAAGCTTTCTTT
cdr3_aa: CASSEAGVNTEAFF

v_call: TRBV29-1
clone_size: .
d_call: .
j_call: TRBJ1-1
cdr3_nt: TGCAGCGTTGCTGGGCGGAACACTGAAGCTTTCTTT
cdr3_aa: CSVAGRNTEAFF

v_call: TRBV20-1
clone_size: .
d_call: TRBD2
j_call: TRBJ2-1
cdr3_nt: TGCAGTGCTAGGGCGGGAGTTGCGGGAGCCCATGAGCAGTTCTTC
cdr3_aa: CSARAGVAGAHEQFF

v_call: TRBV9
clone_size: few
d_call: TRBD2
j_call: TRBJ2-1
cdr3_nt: TGTGCCAGCAGCGTAGTTGGGGGAGGGGATCAGAATGAGCAGTTCTTC
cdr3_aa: CASSVVGGGDQNEQFF

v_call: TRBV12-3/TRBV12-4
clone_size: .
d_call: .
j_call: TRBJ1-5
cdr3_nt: TGTGCCAGCAGGTCCCAGGGGAATCAGCCCCAGCATTTT
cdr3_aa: CASRSQGNQPQHF

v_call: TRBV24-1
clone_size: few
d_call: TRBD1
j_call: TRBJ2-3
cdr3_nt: TGTGCCACCAGTGCACAGGGGATTGATACGCAGTATTTT
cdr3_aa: CATSAQGIDTQYF

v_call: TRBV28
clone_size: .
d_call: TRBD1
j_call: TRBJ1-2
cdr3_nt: TGTGCCAGCTGCCCCGGACAGGTGGGGCTTTATGGCTACACCTTC
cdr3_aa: CASCPGQVGLYGYTF

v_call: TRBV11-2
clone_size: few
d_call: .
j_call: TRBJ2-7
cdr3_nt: TGTGCCAGCAGCTCCCTGGATTCTTACGAGCAGTACTTC
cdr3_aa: CASSSLDSYEQYF

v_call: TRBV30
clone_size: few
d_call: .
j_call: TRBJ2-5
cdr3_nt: TGTGCCTGGAGTGGTGGGCGAGGGGAAGAGACCCAGTACTTC
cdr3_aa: CAWSGGRGEETQYF

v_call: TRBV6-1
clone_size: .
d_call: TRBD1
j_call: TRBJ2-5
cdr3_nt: TGTGCCAGCAGTGATGATGGGACAGGGTCGAGAGGGACCCAGTACTTC
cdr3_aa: CASSDDGTGSRGTQYF

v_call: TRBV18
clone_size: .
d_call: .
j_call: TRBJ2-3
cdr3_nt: TGTGCCAGCATCCAGGGTTCTTTGACAGATACGCAGTATTTT
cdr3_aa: CASIQGSLTDTQYF

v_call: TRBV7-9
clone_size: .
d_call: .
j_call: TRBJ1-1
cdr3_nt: TGTGCCAGCAGGTACAGGGCTAACACTGAAGCTTTCTTT
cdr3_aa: CASRYRANTEAFF

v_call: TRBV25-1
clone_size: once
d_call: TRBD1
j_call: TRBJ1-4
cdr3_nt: TGTGCCAGCAGTGAATCAACAGGGGGTAATGAAAAACTGTTTTTT
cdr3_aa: CASSESTGGNEKLFF

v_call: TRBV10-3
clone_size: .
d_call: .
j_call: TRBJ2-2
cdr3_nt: TGCGCGGTGGGCTCCTCAAGCAGCGGGGAGCTGTTTTTT
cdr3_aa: CAVGSSSSGELFF

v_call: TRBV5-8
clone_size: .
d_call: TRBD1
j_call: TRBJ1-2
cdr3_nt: TGTGCCAGCAGCTTACGGGCAGGGGGACTTTTCTATGGCTACACCTTC
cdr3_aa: CASSLRAGGLFYGYTF

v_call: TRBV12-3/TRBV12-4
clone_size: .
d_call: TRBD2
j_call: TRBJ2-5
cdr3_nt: TGTGCCAGCAGTCTAGCGGGAGGGCCGGAGACCCAGTACTTC
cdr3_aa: CASSLAGGPETQYF

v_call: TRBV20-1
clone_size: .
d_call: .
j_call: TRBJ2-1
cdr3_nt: TGCAGTGCTAGAGATTACCGGGACCACAATGAGCAGTTCTTC
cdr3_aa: CSARDYRDHNEQFF

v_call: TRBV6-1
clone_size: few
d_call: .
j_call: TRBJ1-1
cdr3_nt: TGTGCCAGCAGTGCCAGGGGAGGAAACACTGAAGCTTTCTTT
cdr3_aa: CASSARGGNTEAFF

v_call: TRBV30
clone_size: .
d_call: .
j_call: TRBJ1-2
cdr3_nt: TGTGCCTGGACCCTAGGGGGGTATGGCTACACCTTC
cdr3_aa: CAWTLGGYGYTF

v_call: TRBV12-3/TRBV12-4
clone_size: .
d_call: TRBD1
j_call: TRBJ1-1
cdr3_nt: TGTGCCACCGGAGGGACAGGGGCGAACACTGAAGCTTTCTTT
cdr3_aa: CATGGTGANTEAFF

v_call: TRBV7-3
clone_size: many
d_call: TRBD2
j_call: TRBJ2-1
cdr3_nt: TGTGCCAGCAGCTTAATCGGGACTAGTGTCAATGAGCAGTTCTTC
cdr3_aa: CASSLIGTSVNEQFF

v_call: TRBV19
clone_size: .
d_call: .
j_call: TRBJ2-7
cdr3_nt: TGTGCCAGTAGTACCGGACCGGGGGTGGACGAGCAGTACTTC
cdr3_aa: CASSTGPGVDEQYF

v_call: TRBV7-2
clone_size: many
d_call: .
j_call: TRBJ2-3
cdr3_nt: TGTGCCAGCAGCCCGGGACGGTTTACGCAGTATTTT
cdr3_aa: CASSPGRFTQYF